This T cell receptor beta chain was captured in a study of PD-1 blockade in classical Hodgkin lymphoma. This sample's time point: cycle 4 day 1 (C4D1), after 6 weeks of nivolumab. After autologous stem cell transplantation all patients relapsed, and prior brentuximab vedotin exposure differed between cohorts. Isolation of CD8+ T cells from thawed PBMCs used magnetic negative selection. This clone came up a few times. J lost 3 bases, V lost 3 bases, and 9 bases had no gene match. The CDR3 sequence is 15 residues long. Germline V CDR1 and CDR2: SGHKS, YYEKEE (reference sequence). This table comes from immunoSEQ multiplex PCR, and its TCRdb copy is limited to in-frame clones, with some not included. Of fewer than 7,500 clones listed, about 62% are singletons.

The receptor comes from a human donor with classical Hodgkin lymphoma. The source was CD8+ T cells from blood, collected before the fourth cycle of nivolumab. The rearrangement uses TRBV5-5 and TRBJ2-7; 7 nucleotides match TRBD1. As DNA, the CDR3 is TGTGCCAGCAGCTCGAGTCCGCGACAGGGCTACGAGCAGTACTTC. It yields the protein CASSSSPRQGYEQYF.